The following is a T cell receptor (beta chain) sequence with its context. Its antigen remains unidentified. MiXCR, run by TCRdb on the multiplex PCR reads, gives a single entry per CDR3 protein. The profile shows 15,000 to 20,000 distinct CDR3 sequences, roughly 60% of them singletons. This sample is part of a study of breast tumors, draining lymph nodes, adjacent tissues. Broader study findings: Most tumor T cells seemingly derive from lymph node, then expand in tumor. Compared with lymph nodes, tumors were less diverse; compared with nontumor tissue, more.

The CDR3 is 14 amino acids. Germline V lookup: CDR1 DFQATT, CDR2 SNEGSKA (reference sequence). J was trimmed by 3 bases and V by 0 bases; bases with no gene match: 1. Sequencing was performed on tumor-adjacent breast tissue. The V call is TRBV20-1, the J call TRBJ2-7, with 11 bases matching TRBD2. This TCR was sampled from a female donor with breast cancer. Some clones in this sample may be carry-over from other donors' samples. In DNA form, the CDR3 reads TGCAGTGCTAGAGATAGCGGGGGGGGCTACGAGCAGTACTTC. Encoded protein: CSARDSGGGYEQYF.